Following are 10 T cell receptor beta chains from one sample sequenced in a study of beta chain features in type 1 diabetes. Overall study findings and caveats: Moderately but significantly shorter TCRB CDR3s were found in Type 1 diabetes patients in all four CD4+ subsets.

The antigens these receptors bind are not known. Every isolated RNA sample was fully reverse transcribed, so sequencing captured expressed TCRB transcripts. Method: immunoSEQ multiplex PCR; TCRdb's copy keeps in-frame clones and lacks some. This table holds approximately 250,000 clones, approximately 16% found once. The sequenced sample was naive CD4+ T cells from blood. The receptors come from a man aged 25 to 45 with type 1 diabetes.

The V and J genes are TRBV7-9 and TRBJ1-2, with a tentative D call TRBD1 (5 bases). The CDR3 has 13 residues. The germline CDR1 and CDR2 sequences are SEHNR and FQNEAQ (reference sequence). The V gene lost 0 bases and the J gene lost 8 bases, with 10 bases spanning the gap. The CDR3 spells CASSLATWDGYTF. The CDR3 DNA is TGTGCCAGCAGCTTAGCGACGTGGGACGGCTACACCTTC.

This clone turned up a few times. The V gene is TRBV9, the J gene TRBJ2-7; TRBD2 aligns across 8 bases. The CDR3 is 16 residues long. The trim removed 3 bases at V and 2 bases at J, leaving 10 bases unmatched. Germline lookup yields CDR1 SGDLS and CDR2 YYNGEE. The CDR3 region has the DNA TGTGCCAGCAGCGGTACCGGGACTAGTATTCCCTACGAGCAGTACTTC. It specifies CASSGTGTSIPYEQYF.

This clone was observed a few times. CDR3 nucleotides: TGTGCCAGCAGCATCACAGGGGGCCGGGAGACCCAGTACTTC. Protein product: CASSITGGRETQYF. The chain recombines TRBV11-3 with TRBJ2-5, with TRBD1 matching 9 bases. The CDR3 extends over 14 amino acids. Germline V gene lookup returns CDR1 SGHNT and CDR2 YENEEA. Germline trimming cut 5 bases from V and 5 bases from J; bases unmatched to any gene: 6.

V usage is TRBV30 and J usage is TRBJ2-5; TRBD1 aligns across 9 bases. Germline values: CDR1 GTSNPN, CDR2 SVGIG (reference sequence). Losses at the gene ends were 2 bases for V and 4 bases for J; bases not matched to a gene: 14. The CDR3 length is 17 residues. The CDR3 nucleotides read TGTGCCTGGAGTCCCCGACCGGGACAGGGCTTGAGAGAGACCCAGTACTTC. It specifies CAWSPRPGQGLRETQYF.

This clone has just a few counts. V usage is TRBV7-2 and J usage is TRBJ2-1; no reliable D call. Trimming pared 5 bases from V and 2 bases from J, leaving 7 bases between. The germline V gene has CDR1 SGHTA and CDR2 FQGNSA. The CDR3 spans 13 residues. CDR3 sequence reads: CASSHDTYNEQFF. CDR3 nucleotide sequence: TGTGCCAGCAGCCACGACACCTACAATGAGCAGTTCTTC.

The chain joins TRBV11-2 to TRBJ2-1; TRBD2 aligns across 8 bases. CDR3 length equals 14 residues. CDR1 SGHAT and CDR2 FQNNGV come from the germline V gene. The V and J ends lost 6 bases and 4 bases, in that order; junction bases with no gene match: 5. In nucleotides, the CDR3 is TGTGCCAGCAGTGGACTAGCTCGTTACAATGAGCAGTTCTTC. Its translation: CASSGLARYNEQFF.

A few counts support this clone. The sample contains more than one DNA sequence encoding this CDR3. This chain connects TRBV30 to TRBJ2-1; D is uncertain. V was cut by 0 bases and J by 0 bases, with 9 bases left in between. This CDR3 is 15 amino acids long. The germline CDR1 and CDR2 sequences are GTSNPN and SVGIG (reference sequence). The CDR3 DNA is TGTGCCTGGAGTGTGGGCGTGAGCTCCTACAATGAGCAGTTCTTC. It codes for CAWSVGVSSYNEQFF. Full variable domain (missing parts from reference TRBV30 and TRBJ2-1): SQTIHQWPATLVQPVGSPLSLECTVEGTSNPNLYWYRQAAGRGLQLLFYSVGIGQISSEVPQNLSASRPQDRQFILSSKKLLLSDSGFYLCAWSVGVSSYNEQFFGPGTRLTVL.

This clone was picked up a small number of times. The chain uses TRBV19 and TRBJ1-1, with no clear D. Trimming took 5 bases from V and 1 from J, leaving 8 bases between them. Germline assignment: CDR1 LNHDA and CDR2 SQIVND (reference sequence). The CDR3 has 13 amino acids. CDR3 DNA sequence: TGTGCCAGTAGTCTGACAAAGAACACTGAAGCTTTCTTT. It yields the protein CASSLTKNTEAFF.

This clone was found a few times. This chain links TRBV10-3 with TRBJ2-1, with 8 bases that match TRBD2. This CDR3 spans 14 amino acids. Trimming removed 7 bases from V and 0 bases from J; junction bases left unmatched: 2. CDR1 ENHRY and CDR2 SYGVKD come from the germline V gene. This chain's CDR3 is CAIIAGSSYNEQFF. The CDR3 DNA sequence: TGTGCCATCATAGCGGGAAGCTCCTACAATGAGCAGTTCTTC.

The sample holds a few counts of this clone. The chain couples TRBV29-1 to TRBJ1-4; D is uncertain. The CDR3 spans 12 residues. Germline V gives CDR1 SQVTM, CDR2 ANQGSEA. V lost 4 bases and J lost 7, with 10 bases in between. For the CDR3, the DNA is TGCAGCGTTGGACTGACGGGTGAAAAACTGTTTTTT. Residues: CSVGLTGEKLFF.